Listed below are T cell receptor beta chains from one sample, sequenced in a study of blood T cell repertoires in COVID-19. Some clones are missing from TCRdb's copy, which holds only in-frame ones; the method was immunoSEQ multiplex PCR. This sample has about 88,000 clones, with about nine tenths found just once. The sequencing input was peripheral blood. The receptors come from a man younger than 30 with COVID-19, enrolled during active disease. Each CDR3 is given with its conserved first and last residue. The D gene is left open where the match is weak. Only some rows state a clone size, as once, few, many or a class for expanded clones.

TRBV5-4	TRBJ2-7	.	TRBD1	15	CASSLDRGRPYEQYF	TGTGCCAGCAGCTTGGACAGGGGTCGACCCTACGAGCAGTACTTC
TRBV19	TRBJ2-2	.	TRBD1	17	CASSPARTGVPTGELFF	TGTGCCAGTAGTCCCGCCAGGACAGGGGTTCCCACCGGGGAGCTGTTTTTT
TRBV4-1	TRBJ2-7	.	TRBD1	15	CASSQLGQGRYEQYF	TGCGCCAGCAGCCAACTCGGACAGGGCCGATACGAGCAGTACTTC
TRBV7-6	TRBJ2-7	few	TRBD1	18	CASSLGPPGTGRSYEQYF	TGTGCCAGCAGCTTAGGGCCCCCCGGGACAGGGCGTTCCTACGAGCAGTACTTC
TRBV18	TRBJ2-5	.	.	13	CASSLRQQETQYF	TGTGCCAGCTCACTTCGACAGCAAGAGACCCAGTACTTC
TRBV6-1	TRBJ1-2	.	TRBD1	13	CASSEDRVGGYTF	TGTGCCAGCAGTGAGGACAGGGTTGGTGGCTACACCTTC
TRBV29-1	TRBJ2-1	.	.	10	CSGFGNEQFF	TGCAGCGGTTTCGGCAATGAGCAGTTCTTC
TRBV9	TRBJ2-1	once	TRBD2	15	CASSAGTSGDNEQFF	TGTGCCAGCAGCGCCGGGACTAGCGGGGACAATGAGCAGTTCTTC
TRBV3-1/TRBV3-2	TRBJ2-5	.	TRBD1	16	CASTQVWTGKEQTQYF	TGTGCCAGCACCCAGGTCTGGACAGGGAAGGAACAGACCCAGTACTTC
TRBV4-3	TRBJ1-1	once	TRBD1	15	CASSQIGQGSTEAFF	TGCGCCAGCAGCCAGATAGGACAGGGGAGCACTGAAGCTTTCTTT
TRBV4-1	TRBJ2-7	.	.	16	CASSQVVVFSSYEQYF	TGCGCCAGCAGCCAAGTTGTAGTGTTTTCCTCCTACGAGCAGTACTTC
TRBV30	TRBJ1-1	.	.	18	CASKTFAWTLPGDTEAFF	TGTGCCTCGAAAACATTTGCATGGACATTACCAGGGGACACTGAAGCTTTCTTT
TRBV7-6	TRBJ2-7	.	TRBD2	14	CASSLGGRAYEQYF	TGTGCCAGCAGCTTGGGCGGGAGGGCCTACGAGCAGTACTTC
TRBV5-1	TRBJ2-1	.	.	15	CASSLERVPYNEQFF	TGCGCCAGCAGCTTGGAACGGGTTCCCTACAATGAGCAGTTCTTC
TRBV4-3	TRBJ2-6	.	.	15	CASSQGGTGANVLTF	TGCGCCAGCAGCCAAGGAGGAACTGGGGCCAACGTCCTGACTTTC
TRBV10-3	TRBJ2-7	.	TRBD1	14	CAIKRGTGVDEQYF	TGTGCCATCAAGAGGGGGACAGGGGTCGACGAGCAGTACTTC
TRBV28	TRBJ1-6	.	TRBD1	15	CASSPDRGRGSPLHF	TGTGCCAGCAGCCCTGACAGGGGGCGGGGCTCACCCCTCCACTTT
TRBV6-2/TRBV6-3	TRBJ2-7	.	TRBD2	16	CASSYSISGGKNEQYF	TGTGCCAGCAGTTACTCGATATCGGGGGGAAAAAACGAGCAGTACTTC
TRBV12-3/TRBV12-4	TRBJ2-7	.	.	13	CASSFVLSYEQYF	TGTGCCAGCAGTTTCGTCCTGTCTTACGAGCAGTACTTC